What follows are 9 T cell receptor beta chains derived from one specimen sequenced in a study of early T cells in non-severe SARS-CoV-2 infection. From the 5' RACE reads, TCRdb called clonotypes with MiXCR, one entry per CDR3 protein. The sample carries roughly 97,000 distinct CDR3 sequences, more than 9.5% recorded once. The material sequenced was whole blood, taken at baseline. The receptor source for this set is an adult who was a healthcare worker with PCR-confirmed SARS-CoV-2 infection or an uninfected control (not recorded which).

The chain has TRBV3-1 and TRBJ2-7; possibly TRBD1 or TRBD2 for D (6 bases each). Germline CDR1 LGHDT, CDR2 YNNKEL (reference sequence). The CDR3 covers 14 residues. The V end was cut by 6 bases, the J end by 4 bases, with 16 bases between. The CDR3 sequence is CASRAKGGRYEQYF. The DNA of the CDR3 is TGTGCCAGCAGGGCGAAGGGGGGCAGGTACGAGCAGTACTTC.

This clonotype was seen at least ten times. The DNA for the CDR3 is TGCAGTGCTAGAGATTGGCAGTCTCAGGAGACCCAGTACTTC. This codes for CSARDWQSQETQYF. The chain carries TRBV20-1 and TRBJ2-5, with D uncertain. In germline, CDR1 is DFQATT, CDR2 SNEGSKA (reference sequence). V lost 0 bases to trimming and J lost 5 bases, with 13 bases between them. The CDR3 runs 14 residues.

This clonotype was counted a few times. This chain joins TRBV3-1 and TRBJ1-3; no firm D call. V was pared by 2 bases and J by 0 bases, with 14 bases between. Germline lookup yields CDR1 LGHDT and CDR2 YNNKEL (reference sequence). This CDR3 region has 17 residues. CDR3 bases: TGTGCCAGCAGCCAAAACCTACTGACGGTCTCTGGAAACACCATATATTTT. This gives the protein CASSQNLLTVSGNTIYF.

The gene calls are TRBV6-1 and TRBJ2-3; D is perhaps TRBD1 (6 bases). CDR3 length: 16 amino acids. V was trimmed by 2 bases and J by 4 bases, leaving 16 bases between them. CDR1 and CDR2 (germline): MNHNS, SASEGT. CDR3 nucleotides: TGTGCCAGCAGTGAATTTGGGCAGGGGTTCGCAGATACGCAGTATTTT. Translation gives CASSEFGQGFADTQYF.

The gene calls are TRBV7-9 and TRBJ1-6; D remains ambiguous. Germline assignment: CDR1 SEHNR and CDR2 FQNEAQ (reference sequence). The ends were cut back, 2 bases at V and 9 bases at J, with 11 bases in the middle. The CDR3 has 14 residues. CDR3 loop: CASSLSITASPLHF. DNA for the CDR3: TGTGCCAGCAGCTTAAGCATTACAGCTTCACCCCTCCACTTT.

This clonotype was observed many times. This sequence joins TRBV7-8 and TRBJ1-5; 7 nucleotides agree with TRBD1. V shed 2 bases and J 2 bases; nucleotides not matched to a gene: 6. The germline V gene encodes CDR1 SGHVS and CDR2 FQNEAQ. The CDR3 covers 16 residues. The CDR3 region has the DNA TGTGCCAGCAGCTTAAATCCCGGGACAGGCAATCAGCCCCAGCATTTT. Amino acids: CASSLNPGTGNQPQHF.

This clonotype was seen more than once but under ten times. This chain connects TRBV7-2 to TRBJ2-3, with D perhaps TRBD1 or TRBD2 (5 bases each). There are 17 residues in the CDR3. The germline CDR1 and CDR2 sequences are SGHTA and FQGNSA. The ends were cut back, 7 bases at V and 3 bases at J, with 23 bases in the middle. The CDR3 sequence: CASTTRSYGTATDTQYF. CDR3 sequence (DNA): TGTGCCAGCACCACCAGATCCTACGGGACGGCAACAGATACGCAGTATTTT. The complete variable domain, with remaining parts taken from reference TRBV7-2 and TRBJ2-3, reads GAGVSQSPSNKVTEKGKDVELRCDPISGHTALYWYRQSLGQGLEFLIYFQGNSAPDKSGLPSDRFSAERTGGSVSTLTIQRTQQEDSAVYLCASTTRSYGTATDTQYFGPGTRLTVL.

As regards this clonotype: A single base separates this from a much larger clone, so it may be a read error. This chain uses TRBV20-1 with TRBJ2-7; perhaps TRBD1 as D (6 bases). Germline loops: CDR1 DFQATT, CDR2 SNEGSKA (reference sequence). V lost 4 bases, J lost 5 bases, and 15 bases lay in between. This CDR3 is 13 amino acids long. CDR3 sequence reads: CSANRDTLHEQYF. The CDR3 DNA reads TGCAGTGCTAACCGGGACACCCTACACGAGCAGTACTTC.

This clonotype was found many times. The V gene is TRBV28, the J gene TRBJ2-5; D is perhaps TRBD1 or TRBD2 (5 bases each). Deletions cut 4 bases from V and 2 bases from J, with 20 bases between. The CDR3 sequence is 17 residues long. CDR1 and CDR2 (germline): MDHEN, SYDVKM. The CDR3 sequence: CASSSPSSIGGQETQYF. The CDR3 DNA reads TGTGCCAGCAGTTCCCCTTCCTCCATTGGGGGTCAAGAGACCCAGTACTTC.